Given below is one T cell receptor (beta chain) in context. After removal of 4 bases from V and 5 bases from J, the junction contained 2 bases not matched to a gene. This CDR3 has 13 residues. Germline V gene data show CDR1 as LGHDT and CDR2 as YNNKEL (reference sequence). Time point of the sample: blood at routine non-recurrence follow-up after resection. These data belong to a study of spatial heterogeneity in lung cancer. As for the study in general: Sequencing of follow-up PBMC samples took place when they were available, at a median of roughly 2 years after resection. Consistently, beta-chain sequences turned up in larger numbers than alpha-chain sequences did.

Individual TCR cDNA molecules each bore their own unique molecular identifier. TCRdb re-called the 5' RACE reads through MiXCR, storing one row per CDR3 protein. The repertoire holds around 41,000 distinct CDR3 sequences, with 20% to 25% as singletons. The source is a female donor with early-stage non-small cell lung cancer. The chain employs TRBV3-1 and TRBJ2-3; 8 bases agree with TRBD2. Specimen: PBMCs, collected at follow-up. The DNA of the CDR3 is TGTGCCAGCAGCCGCCGGGGGGGAGATACGCAGTATTTT. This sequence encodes CASSRRGGDTQYF.